The rows below give T cell receptor beta chains drawn from one sample of a study of T cell responses to AZD1222 COVID-19 vaccine. Here immunoSEQ multiplex PCR was the method, and the copy in TCRdb shows in-frame clones only, minus some. The data contain about 84,000 clones, roughly nine tenths of them singletons. The sample here was peripheral blood, taken on day 0 of AZD1222 vaccination. The receptors were sampled from an adult in good health. Each CDR3 is given with its conserved first and last residue. A D gene is named only where the DNA matches it firmly. Clone size is shown for a subset of rows, as once, few, many or a class of expanded clone.

clone size,D gene,V gene,J gene,CDR3 protein,CDR3 DNA
-,-,TRBV7-3,TRBJ2-1,CASSLPSTDEQFF,TGTGCCAGCAGCTTACCGAGCACCGATGAGCAGTTCTTC
few,TRBD1,TRBV27,TRBJ2-7,CASSPPGQSYEQYF,TGTGCCAGCAGTCCTCCGGGACAGTCCTACGAGCAGTACTTC
-,-,TRBV6-5,TRBJ2-5,CASSYGDTRGETQYF,TGTGCCAGCAGTTATGGGGACACGCGGGGGGAGACCCAGTACTTC
few,-,TRBV24-1,TRBJ2-7,CAAAALLYERYF,TGTGCCGCCGCGGCGCTCCTCTACGAGCGGTACTTC
once,-,TRBV6-2/TRBV6-3,TRBJ1-2,CASSYRGRGYGYTF,TGTGCCAGCAGTTACAGGGGGAGAGGGTATGGCTACACCTTC
-,-,TRBV5-1,TRBJ2-3,CASSPRGGGTDTQYF,TGCGCCAGCAGCCCGCGGGGAGGCGGCACAGATACGCAGTATTTT
-,-,TRBV18,TRBJ1-3,CASSPSVGGTGNTIYF,TGTGCCAGCTCACCGTCGGTGGGGGGCACTGGAAACACCATATATTTT
-,TRBD1,TRBV24-1,TRBJ2-1,CATSDHRDSSYNEQFF,TGTGCCACCAGTGACCACCGGGACAGCTCCTACAATGAGCAGTTCTTC
-,-,TRBV20-1,TRBJ1-1,CSASFDTEAFF,TGCAGTGCTAGTTTCGACACTGAAGCTTTCTTT
-,-,TRBV11-3,TRBJ1-1,CASSTGEGRGNTEAFF,TGTGCCAGCAGCACCGGGGAGGGCCGCGGGAACACTGAAGCTTTCTTT
-,TRBD2,TRBV5-4,TRBJ2-7,CASSLAGGEGLYEQYF,TGTGCCAGCAGCTTGGCCGGGGGGGAGGGCCTTTACGAGCAGTACTTC
-,-,TRBV5-1,TRBJ1-4,CASSFSGLENEKLFF,TGCGCCAGCAGCTTCTCAGGGCTCGAGAATGAAAAACTGTTTTTT
medium-sized,TRBD1,TRBV5-8,TRBJ1-5,CASSAPGTGDFYPQHF,TGTGCCAGCAGTGCCCCCGGGACAGGGGATTTCTATCCCCAGCATTTT
-,TRBD1,TRBV18,TRBJ2-7,CASSPPRGQGYEQYF,TGTGCCAGCTCACCACCGAGGGGACAGGGCTACGAGCAGTACTTC
-,-,TRBV27,TRBJ1-1,CASSSLRTFDTEAFF,TGTGCCAGCAGTTCCCTTAGGACTTTCGACACTGAAGCTTTCTTT
-,TRBD1,TRBV30,TRBJ2-7,CAWSVQGDEQYF,TGTGCCTGGAGTGTACAGGGGGACGAGCAGTACTTC
few,-,TRBV2,TRBJ1-5,CASSEAVGLYSNQPQHF,TGTGCCAGCAGTGAAGCGGTGGGACTTTATAGCAATCAGCCCCAGCATTTT
-,TRBD2,TRBV5-1,TRBJ2-3,CASSPLAGYTDTQYF,TGCGCCAGCAGCCCCCTAGCGGGGTACACAGATACGCAGTATTTT
-,-,TRBV20-1,TRBJ2-4,CSASRPDEGGDIQYF,TGCAGTGCTAGTCGACCGGACGAAGGTGGAGACATTCAGTACTTC
-,-,TRBV5-6,TRBJ1-2,CASSLFAQDAYGYTF,TGTGCCAGCAGCTTGTTCGCACAGGACGCCTATGGCTACACCTTC
-,-,TRBV7-6,TRBJ2-5,CASSRLEPTIQETQYF,TGTGCCAGCAGCCGTCTTGAGCCCACCATCCAAGAGACCCAGTACTTC
-,-,TRBV5-6,TRBJ2-7,CASIPAGGDEQYF,TGTGCCAGCATCCCCGCCGGTGGGGACGAGCAGTACTTC
-,TRBD2,TRBV6-5,TRBJ2-3,CASSYSGLAGRDTQYF,TGTGCCAGCAGTTACTCCGGACTAGCGGGCCGCGATACGCAGTATTTT
-,-,TRBV30,TRBJ1-6,CAWSVANSPLHF,TGTGCCTGGAGTGTAGCTAATTCACCCCTCCACTTT
-,-,TRBV10-1,TRBJ2-5,CASSVKRGETQYF,TGCGCCAGCAGCGTTAAAAGGGGAGAGACCCAGTACTTC
once,-,TRBV11-3,TRBJ1-2,CASSLDGGRGYTF,TGTGCCAGCAGCTTAGATGGGGGAAGAGGCTACACCTTC
-,TRBD2,TRBV5-1,TRBJ2-7,CASSPGLALYEQYF,TGCGCCAGCAGCCCGGGACTAGCACTCTACGAGCAGTACTTC
once,TRBD1,TRBV19,TRBJ1-1,CASSLQGAGVNTEAFF,TGTGCCAGTAGTCTGCAGGGGGCTGGAGTGAACACTGAAGCTTTCTTT
-,TRBD1,TRBV3-1/TRBV3-2,TRBJ2-7,CASSRDRDREQYF,TGTGCCAGCAGCCGGGACAGGGATCGCGAGCAGTACTTC
-,-,TRBV18,TRBJ1-4,CASSPQTGVNEKLFF,TGTGCCAGCTCCCCCCAGACAGGCGTTAATGAAAAACTGTTTTTT
-,TRBD2,TRBV7-6,TRBJ2-1,CASSPLAGGLSSYNEQFF,TGTGCCAGCAGCCCTCTAGCGGGAGGTTTAAGCTCCTACAATGAGCAGTTCTTC
-,TRBD1,TRBV4-3,TRBJ1-1,CASSQSIGTETHENTEAFF,TGCGCCAGCAGCCAATCGATAGGGACAGAGACTCATGAAAACACTGAAGCTTTCTTT
-,-,TRBV7-3,TRBJ2-7,CASSLDLRYGVSSPPYF,TGTGCCAGCAGCTTAGATCTGCGTTATGGGGTCTCTTCTCCACCGTACTTC
-,TRBD1,TRBV19,TRBJ1-4,CASSPSGLQGAREKLFF,TGTGCCAGTAGTCCTTCAGGGCTTCAGGGGGCTCGTGAAAAACTGTTTTTT
once,TRBD2,TRBV6-5,TRBJ2-7,CASRSPSGSPYEQYF,TGTGCCAGCAGATCCCCTAGCGGGAGTCCCTACGAGCAGTACTTC
-,-,TRBV9,TRBJ1-3,CASSVAGSGNTIYF,TGTGCCAGCAGCGTAGCAGGCTCTGGAAACACCATATATTTT
-,-,TRBV5-1,TRBJ1-3,CASSPAGRPFENTIYF,TGCGCCAGCAGCCCGGCGGGTCGCCCCTTTGAAAACACCATATATTTT
-,-,TRBV5-8,TRBJ1-5,CASSFDGNQPQHF,TGTGCCAGCAGCTTTGACGGCAATCAGCCCCAGCATTTT
once,TRBD1,TRBV6-6,TRBJ1-2,CASSRPAGQGDYGYTF,TGTGCCAGCAGTCGACCGGCGGGACAGGGGGACTATGGCTACACCTTC
-,TRBD2,TRBV6-5,TRBJ2-5,CASRLAGVETQYF,TGTGCCAGCAGATTAGCGGGAGTGGAGACCCAGTACTTC
-,-,TRBV5-4,TRBJ2-4,CASSLGLAKNIQYF,TGTGCCAGCAGCTTGGGATTAGCCAAAAACATTCAGTACTTC
-,-,TRBV15,TRBJ1-6,CATSRDGPLSNSPLHF,TGTGCCACCAGCAGAGATGGACCCCTCAGTAATTCACCCCTCCACTTT
few,-,TRBV6-1,TRBJ2-3,CASSPSIDKGDTQYF,TGTGCCAGCAGTCCTTCGATCGATAAGGGAGATACGCAGTATTTT
-,TRBD1,TRBV5-6,TRBJ1-4,CASSLTGGGSNEKLFF,TGTGCCAGCAGCTTAACAGGGGGAGGCTCTAATGAAAAACTGTTTTTT
-,-,TRBV18,TRBJ1-2,CASSPQMTGDYGYTF,TGTGCCAGCTCACCACAAATGACAGGTGACTATGGCTACACCTTC
-,-,TRBV5-1,TRBJ1-1,CASSFEGRNTEAFF,TGCGCCAGCAGCTTCGAGGGGCGGAACACTGAAGCTTTCTTT